One sample yielded the 12 T cell receptor beta chains listed below, sequenced in a study of control samples from healthy donors and cancer patients. Sequencing was performed with immunoSEQ multiplex PCR; in TCRdb, only in-frame clones are kept and a portion is missing. This table holds more than 70,000 clones, 90% to 95% found once. Sequences were obtained from blood. These receptors all come from a woman aged 30 to 39 in good health.

The chain has TRBV2 and TRBJ1-4; D remains ambiguous. The CDR3 spans 14 residues. Germline values: CDR1 SNHLY, CDR2 FYNNEI. The V end lost 7 bases, the J end lost 4 bases, and 13 bases lay between the germline ends. CDR3 sequence reads: CASTFLGINEKLFF. The DNA for the CDR3 is TGTGCCAGCACCTTCCTGGGCATTAATGAAAAACTGTTTTTT. The variable domain in full, completed from reference TRBV2 and TRBJ1-4, reads EPEVTQTPSHQVTQMGQEVILRCVPISNHLYFYWYRQILGQKVEFLVSFYNNEISEKSEIFDDQFSVERPDGSNFTLKIRSTKLEDSAMYFCASTFLGINEKLFFGSGTQLSVL.

The CDR3 nucleotides are TGTGCCAGTAGCCAACAGGCGCTCGCCCACGAGCAGTACTTC. As protein: CASSQQALAHEQYF. The chain combines TRBV19 with TRBJ2-7; D is perhaps TRBD1 (5 bases). V gave up 6 bases and J gave up 5 bases, with 17 bases separating them. CDR1 and CDR2 (germline): LNHDA, SQIVND (reference sequence). The length of the CDR3 is 14 residues.

The chain has TRBV2 and TRBJ1-1; 8 bases line up with TRBD1. CDR3 length: 17 amino acids. Germline V lookup: CDR1 SNHLY, CDR2 FYNNEI. V shed 5 bases and J 0 bases; nucleotides not matched to a gene: 11. The CDR3 reads CASSTMTGAKMNTEAFF. In DNA form, the CDR3 reads TGTGCCAGCAGTACTATGACAGGGGCGAAGATGAACACTGAAGCTTTCTTT.

The rearrangement joins TRBV7-6 to TRBJ2-7, with D unclear. With 2 bases removed from V and 1 base from J, the gap between germline ends came to 12 bases. CDR1 and CDR2 (germline): SGHVS, FNYEAQ. CDR3 size: 15 residues. The CDR3 bases are TGTGCCAGCAGCTTACAAGCATCCCCATCCTACGAGCAGTACTTC. This gives the protein CASSLQASPSYEQYF.

The genes are TRBV14 and TRBJ1-6; D unclear. The germline CDR1 and CDR2 sequences are SGHDN and FVKESK. The CDR3 consists of 14 residues. V lost 1 base, J lost 7 bases, and 8 bases lay in between. The CDR3 here is CASSQVGRNSPLHF. CDR3 DNA sequence: TGTGCCAGCAGCCAAGTAGGCCGGAATTCACCCCTCCACTTT.

The chain has TRBV12-5 and TRBJ1-2, with D perhaps matching TRBD1 (5 bases). The CDR3 has 16 amino acids. Trimming took 5 bases from V and 3 from J, leaving 19 bases between them. From germline, CDR1 is LGHNT and CDR2 FRNRAP. Here the CDR3 DNA reads TGTGCTAGTGGTGGACAATTCAGGGTACTTGACTATGGCTACACCTTC. Translation: CASGGQFRVLDYGYTF.

This chain links TRBV6-5 with TRBJ1-6; TRBD1 aligns across 7 bases. The CDR3 is 15 residues long. Germline trimming cut 1 base from V and 7 bases from J; bases unmatched to any gene: 4. Germline assignment: CDR1 MNHEY and CDR2 SVGAGI. This CDR3 reads CASSYYGTVNSPLHF. DNA of the CDR3: TGTGCCAGCAGTTACTACGGGACAGTAAATTCACCCCTCCACTTT.

Only a few counts were recorded for this clone. The CDR3 nucleotides are TGTGCCTGGAGTGGCGGGACTGGTCGCTTTCGGGAGCTGTTTTTT. The encoded protein is CAWSGGTGRFRELFF. The J gene is TRBJ2-2, the V gene TRBV30, with a possible D match to TRBD2 (6 bases). The CDR3 totals 15 residues. The V end lost 1 base, the J end lost 9 bases, and 18 bases lay between the germline ends. From germline, CDR1 is GTSNPN and CDR2 SVGIG (reference sequence).

Written as DNA, the CDR3 is TGTGCCAGCAGTTCCCAGGGGGGGGGAAATCAGCCCCAGCATTTT. Translated, it gives CASSSQGGGNQPQHF. V usage is TRBV6-5 and J usage is TRBJ1-5; 7 bases map to TRBD1. CDR3 length equals 15 residues. The germline V gene encodes CDR1 MNHEY and CDR2 SVGAGI. V lost 4 bases and J lost 4; bases outside the gene matches: 7.

This rearrangement joins TRBV6-5 to TRBJ1-2, with 10 bases that match TRBD1. This CDR3 region has 14 residues. The J segment lost 8 bases and the V segment lost 6 bases, leaving 9 bases of the junction unmatched. Germline V gives CDR1 MNHEY, CDR2 SVGAGI. The CDR3 nucleotides read TGTGCCAGCAGAACGGGACAGGGGATTTACGGCTACACCTTC. It yields the protein CASRTGQGIYGYTF.

The chain combines TRBV19 with TRBJ1-1; 7 bases agree with TRBD1. V was pared by 6 bases and J by 8 bases, with 6 bases of the junction left unmatched. The length of the CDR3 is 12 residues. The germline V gene has CDR1 LNHDA and CDR2 SQIVND (reference sequence). DNA for the CDR3: TGTGCCAGTAGGCCTATGGGACAGGAAGCTTTCTTT. It encodes CASRPMGQEAFF. The full variable domain, with the rest looked up from reference TRBV19 and TRBJ1-1, is DGGITQSPKYLFRKEGQNVTLSCEQNLNHDAMYWYRQDPGQGLRLIYYSQIVNDFQKGDIAEGYSVSREKKESFPLTVTSAQKNPTAFYLCASRPMGQEAFFGQGTRLTVV.

The chain joins TRBV15 to TRBJ2-5, with D unresolved. Trimming cost V 3 bases and J 4 bases, with 6 bases left between them. Germline V lookup: CDR1 LNHNV, CDR2 YYDKDF (reference sequence). The CDR3 is made up of 12 amino acids. The CDR3 protein is CATSSVGETQYF. DNA for the CDR3: TGTGCCACCAGCAGTGTGGGAGAGACCCAGTACTTC. The entire variable domain, with the rest obtained from reference TRBV15 and TRBJ2-5, is as follows: DAMVIQNPRYQVTQFGKPVTLSCSQTLNHNVMYWYQQKSSQAPKLLFHYYDKDFNNEADTPDNFQSRRPNTSFCFLDIRSPGLGDTAMYLCATSSVGETQYFGPGTRLLVL.